This T cell receptor (beta chain) was identified in a study of blood T cells in healthy people across ages. The CDR3 covers 15 residues. The germline gives CDR1 MNHEY, CDR2 SVGAGI. V lost 7 bases, J lost 1 base, and 16 bases lay in between. With respect to this clonotype: Its antigen is currently unknown.

Primers used in a second PCR of about 7 to 11 cycles were a sample-barcoded 5' primer and a J-beta primer mix. TCRdb fed the 5' RACE reads into MiXCR, producing one record per CDR3 protein. The sample holds about 1.5 million distinct CDR3 sequences; around 39% are singletons and the top ten take 7.9%. Each donor supplied about 9.6 milliliters of peripheral blood. General observations from the study: Naive CD4+ cell counts and diversity both ran higher in long-lived than in aged donors. The diversity estimates, figures obtained from one million T cells, were considered underestimates.

The clonotype comes from a woman between 18 and 30 years old in good health. This chain links TRBV6-5 with TRBJ1-1; D is undetermined. The sequenced material came from blood. The DNA of the CDR3 is TGTGCCAGCACCCCAGCAGGTGAACCGAACACTGAAGCTTTCTTT. Translating gives CASTPAGEPNTEAFF.